These 7 T cell receptor beta chains were all obtained from the same sample, sequenced in a study of blood T cell repertoires in COVID-19. The repertoire was sequenced with immunoSEQ multiplex PCR; TCRdb's copy has only in-frame clones and lacks some. Altogether about 180,000 clones are present, 85% to 90% being singletons, with the ten largest covering less than 25%. The sample taken for sequencing was peripheral blood. These receptor sequences come from a man aged 70-80 years with active or convalescent COVID-19.

The rearrangement uses TRBV19 and TRBJ1-5; D gene ambiguous. Germline V gene lookup returns CDR1 LNHDA and CDR2 SQIVND (reference sequence). This CDR3 is built from 15 residues. V was shortened by 3 bases and J by 6 bases, with 15 bases between the two germline ends. CDR3: CASSMRTAASQPQHF. CDR3 sequence (DNA): TGTGCCAGTAGTATGCGAACAGCGGCTAGTCAGCCCCAGCATTTT.

There are a few counts of this clone. The V gene is TRBV28, the J gene TRBJ1-5; 11 nucleotides match TRBD1. V lost 6 bases to trimming and J lost 5 bases; unmatched junction nucleotides: 3. Germline lookup yields CDR1 MDHEN and CDR2 SYDVKM. This CDR3 spans 14 amino acids. The CDR3 reads CASSPGQGDQPQHF. CDR3 nucleotide sequence: TGTGCCAGCAGCCCGGGACAGGGGGATCAGCCCCAGCATTTT.

The genes are TRBV4-1 and TRBJ1-5; 8 bases agree with TRBD1. CDR3 length: 17 residues. Germline CDR1 MGHRA, CDR2 YSYEKL. With 1 base clipped from V and 4 bases from J, the junction kept 9 bases outside the gene matches. The CDR3 coding sequence is TGCGCCAGCAGCCAAGTTTTTTCTGACAGGGGAAATCAGCCCCAGCATTTT. Protein sequence: CASSQVFSDRGNQPQHF.

This chain joins TRBV2 and TRBJ1-5; the D is unclear. The V end was cut by 6 bases, the J end by 2 bases, with 14 bases between. Germline V gene data show CDR1 as SNHLY and CDR2 as FYNNEI. The CDR3 is 15 amino acids. In nucleotides, the CDR3 is TGTGCCAGCAGCGCAGATACTAGGGGCAATCAGCCCCAGCATTTT. This encodes CASSADTRGNQPQHF.

The CDR3 sequence is CSASDSNTEAFF. CDR3 DNA sequence: TGCAGCGCTTCGGACAGCAACACTGAAGCTTTCTTT. V gene TRBV29-1 combines with J gene TRBJ1-1, with D tentatively TRBD1 (6 bases). This CDR3 contains 12 residues. The germline gives CDR1 SQVTM, CDR2 ANQGSEA. Trimming removed 7 bases at V and 2 bases at J, with 11 bases between.

This chain links TRBV18 with TRBJ1-1; 9 positions match TRBD1. CDR3 length: 15 amino acids. Looked up from germline, CDR1 is KGHSH and CDR2 is LQKENI. With 3 bases clipped from V and 0 bases from J, the junction kept 2 bases outside the gene matches. CDR3 sequence: CASSPGTGLNTEAFF. CDR3 in DNA: TGTGCCAGCTCACCGGGGACAGGGTTGAACACTGAAGCTTTCTTT.

This chain joins TRBV7-9 and TRBJ2-1; TRBD2 aligns across 13 bases. Germline V gives CDR1 SEHNR, CDR2 FQNEAQ (reference sequence). The length of the CDR3 is 16 residues. The ends lost 5 bases at V and 7 bases at J; junction bases unmatched: 8. The CDR3 DNA sequence: TGTGCCAGCAGCCGATTACTAGCGGGAGGGGGAAATGAGCAGTTCTTC. This gives the protein CASSRLLAGGGNEQFF. The variable domain in full, with the rest retrieved from reference TRBV7-9 and TRBJ2-1, is DTGVSQNPRHKITKRGQNVTFRCDPISEHNRLYWYRQTLGQGPEFLTYFQNEAQLEKSRLLSDRFSAERPKGSFSTLEIQRTEQGDSAMYLCASSRLLAGGGNEQFFGPGTRLTVL.